This T cell receptor (beta chain) was observed in a study of cytomegalovirus exposure and HLA in healthy donors. As regards this clone: The antigen remains undetermined.

The PCR used 60 Vbeta and 13 Jbeta primers. In the source study's methods: Later reanalysis found approximately 80 million unique TCR beta chains, about 11 million of them shared. Produced via immunoSEQ multiplex PCR; TCRdb's table is partial and in-frame only. The V and J calls and the clone size are those of that table, but D and trimming were determined from the DNA. The table shows roughly 120,000 clones, with over 75% occurring only once. General study results and limits: One later analysis reportedly identified an Asian-associated ancestry cluster that showed fewer N-insertions than the approximately 700-donor mean. No immune exposure information besides CMV serostatus was available. Highly shared variants forming one cluster were likely a sequencing artifact.

The sample taken for sequencing was PBMCs. The TCR sequence derives from a woman aged 18-29 years in good health and CMV-seronegative.

The CDR3 loop reads CASSPGRAPEQYF. DNA for the CDR3: TGTGCCAGCAGCCCAGGGAGGGCCCCGGAGCAGTACTTC. The chain joins TRBV5-6 to TRBJ2-7; TRBD2 matches at 7 bases. After removal of 4 bases from V and 7 bases from J, the junction contained 8 bases not matched to a gene. The CDR3 extends over 13 amino acids. The germline gives CDR1 SGHDT, CDR2 YYEEEE.